This T cell receptor beta chain was identified during a study of shared clonotypes between healthy human individuals. Overall study: The study used three CD4 naive, three CD4 memory, two CD8 naive and one CD8 memory plate per donor.

The material for each subset, its genomic DNA, was split evenly across several immunoSEQ plates. Measured with immunoSEQ multiplex PCR; TCRdb has only the in-frame clones, and not every one. This table holds around 700,000 clones, around two thirds found once. The TCR sequence derives from a woman younger than 45 in good health. Sample: memory CD4+ T cells sorted from blood. Subset reported: CD45RA-negative fraction.

In nucleotides, the CDR3 is TGTGCCAGCAGTTCCACCAGGACTAGCACGCATGAGCAGTTCTTC. This codes for CASSSTRTSTHEQFF. The chain is built from TRBV7-3 and TRBJ2-1, with TRBD2 matching 8 bases. V lost 6 bases, J lost 8 bases, and 12 bases stayed unmatched. The germline gives CDR1 SGHTA, CDR2 FQGTGA. The CDR3 totals 15 residues.